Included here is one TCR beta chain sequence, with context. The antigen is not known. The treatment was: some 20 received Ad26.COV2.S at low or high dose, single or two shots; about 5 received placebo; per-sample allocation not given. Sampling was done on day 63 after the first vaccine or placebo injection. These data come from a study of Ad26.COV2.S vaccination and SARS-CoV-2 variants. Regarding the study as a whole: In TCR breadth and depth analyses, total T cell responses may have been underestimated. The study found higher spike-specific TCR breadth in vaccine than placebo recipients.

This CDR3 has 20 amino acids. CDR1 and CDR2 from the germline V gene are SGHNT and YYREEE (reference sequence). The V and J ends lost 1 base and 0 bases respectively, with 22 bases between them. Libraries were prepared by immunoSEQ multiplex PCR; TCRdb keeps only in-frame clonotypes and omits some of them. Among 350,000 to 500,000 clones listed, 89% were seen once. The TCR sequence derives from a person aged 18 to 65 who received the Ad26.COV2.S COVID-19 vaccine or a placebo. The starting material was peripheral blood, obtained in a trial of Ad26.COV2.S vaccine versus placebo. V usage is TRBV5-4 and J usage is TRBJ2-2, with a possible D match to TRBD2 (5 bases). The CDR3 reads CASSLSIWRKADSNTGELFF. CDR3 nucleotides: TGTGCCAGCAGCTTGAGTATATGGAGGAAGGCGGACTCGAACACCGGGGAGCTGTTTTTT.